The clone carrying this T cell receptor beta chain showed up just a few times. Antigen unknown. The authors prepared the TCRbeta library with unique molecular identifiers. Using its own MiXCR run on the PCR reads, TCRdb lists one record per CDR3 protein. The data contain more than 200,000 distinct CDR3 sequences, about 26% of them singletons. The germline V and J ends were trimmed by 3 bases and 4 bases, with 10 bases remaining between them. This CDR3 is 13 amino acids long. Germline V CDR1 and CDR2: SGHRS, YFSETQ. The entry originates in a study of T-cell reconstitution after alpha-beta-depleted transplantation in children. Study conclusions and caveats: Some patients showed high day-60 TCRbeta diversity, which derived from surviving recipient T cells and thymic progenitors. Reportedly, alpha-beta T cells present about two months post-transplant originated from several hundred expanded clones of graft origin. From newly produced T cells came most of the T-cell counts and diversity one year after transplant.

The chain carries TRBV5-1 and TRBJ1-1; no clear D. The TCR comes from a girl under 10 years old with Fanconi anemia, due to receive a stem cell transplant. Sequenced material: PBMCs, taken before TCRalphabeta/CD19-depleted stem cell transplant. CDR3 loop: CASSSVRGTEAFF. The CDR3 DNA is TGCGCCAGCAGCTCCGTCCGGGGCACTGAAGCTTTCTTT.